This T cell receptor beta chain was identified in a study of T cells of healthy individuals. MiXCR, applied by TCRdb to the 5' RACE reads, yields one record per CDR3 protein. Seen here are about 96,000 distinct CDR3 sequences, under 20% observed once, and the top ten hold about 6.2%. Germline CDR1 and CDR2: MGHRA and YSYEKL. The CDR3 runs to 14 residues. V was trimmed by 10 bases and J by 0 bases, leaving 14 bases between them. This sequence was found in a human donor in good health. V gene TRBV4-1 combines with J gene TRBJ2-3; maybe TRBD1 (5 bases). This CDR3 is CATAGSPSTDTQYF. The CDR3 DNA reads as TGCGCCACCGCAGGGTCCCCTAGCACAGATACGCAGTATTTT.